The rows below give T cell receptor beta chains drawn from one sample of a study of T cells after yellow fever vaccination. Each CDR3 protein is one row after TCRdb ran MiXCR on the 5' RACE reads. The sample consists of 450,000 to 600,000 distinct CDR3 sequences, approximately 16% of them appearing once. The sequencing here drew on PBMCs, taken 5 days after the first yellow fever vaccination. Receptors were obtained from a man younger than 35 who received the YFV17D yellow fever vaccine. Both conserved end residues are part of each CDR3. Fields, in order: J gene, clone size, V gene, D gene, CDR3 DNA, CDR3 protein. The D gene is left open where the match is weak. The listing skips clone size in some rows; elsewhere it reads once, few, many or a size class.

j_gene: TRBJ2-5; abundance: -; v_gene: TRBV5-6; d_gene: TRBD1; CDR3nt: TGTGCCAGCAGGCGGGACAGGAAGGAGACCCAGTACTTC; CDR3aa: CASRRDRKETQYF
j_gene: TRBJ2-1; abundance: -; v_gene: TRBV7-9; d_gene: TRBD2; CDR3nt: TGTGCCAGCAGTACCGCAAGGATAGCGGGGTATGAGCAGTTCTTC; CDR3aa: CASSTARIAGYEQFF
j_gene: TRBJ1-1; abundance: -; v_gene: TRBV24-1; d_gene: -; CDR3nt: TGTGCCACCAGCCAGGGGTACACTGAAGCTTTCTTT; CDR3aa: CATSQGYTEAFF
j_gene: TRBJ1-2; abundance: -; v_gene: TRBV6-2/TRBV6-3; d_gene: -; CDR3nt: TGTGCCAGCAGTCGCCAGCCCCCCCAGGACGGAGGGTCCGGCTACACCTTC; CDR3aa: CASSRQPPQDGGSGYTF
j_gene: TRBJ1-2; abundance: -; v_gene: TRBV5-1; d_gene: TRBD1; CDR3nt: TGCGCCAGCAGAAGGACAGGGTCGAACTATGGCTACACCTTC; CDR3aa: CASRRTGSNYGYTF
j_gene: TRBJ1-5; abundance: -; v_gene: TRBV7-9; d_gene: -; CDR3nt: TGTGCCAGCAGCCACGGTGGGCCCCAGCATTTT; CDR3aa: CASSHGGPQHF
j_gene: TRBJ2-5; abundance: few; v_gene: TRBV7-2; d_gene: -; CDR3nt: TGTGCCAGCAGCTTAAATTCGGGGGACTGGGACGAGACCCAGTACTTC; CDR3aa: CASSLNSGDWDETQYF
j_gene: TRBJ2-3; abundance: few; v_gene: TRBV7-3; d_gene: TRBD2; CDR3nt: TGTGCCAGCAGCTTGGGACTAGGCGGGGCAGATACGCAGTATTTT; CDR3aa: CASSLGLGGADTQYF
j_gene: TRBJ2-3; abundance: -; v_gene: TRBV30; d_gene: TRBD2; CDR3nt: TGTGCCTGGAGTGGGGATAGCGGGGGGAGCACAGATACGCAGTATTTT; CDR3aa: CAWSGDSGGSTDTQYF
j_gene: TRBJ2-1; abundance: -; v_gene: TRBV5-4; d_gene: -; CDR3nt: TGTGCCAGCAGCTTTTGGGGTTCGGATGAGCAGTTCTTC; CDR3aa: CASSFWGSDEQFF
j_gene: TRBJ2-2; abundance: once; v_gene: TRBV3-1; d_gene: -; CDR3nt: TGTGCCAGCAGCCAACAGGCCACCGGGGAGCTGTTTTTT; CDR3aa: CASSQQATGELFF
j_gene: TRBJ2-1; abundance: -; v_gene: TRBV4-1; d_gene: TRBD2; CDR3nt: TGCGCCAGCAGCCCCGCGGGAGGGCAAAAGTTCTTC; CDR3aa: CASSPAGGQKFF
j_gene: TRBJ2-3; abundance: -; v_gene: TRBV12-3/TRBV12-4; d_gene: TRBD1; CDR3nt: TGTGCCAGCAGTTTTGTGACAGGGGGGGCAGATACGCAGTATTTT; CDR3aa: CASSFVTGGADTQYF
j_gene: TRBJ2-1; abundance: few; v_gene: TRBV18; d_gene: -; CDR3nt: TGTGCCAGCTCATTTGGGGGGCCCTATTACAATGAGCAGTTCTTC; CDR3aa: CASSFGGPYYNEQFF
j_gene: TRBJ2-6; abundance: -; v_gene: TRBV28; d_gene: -; CDR3nt: TGTGCCAGCAGCCCGAACAGCGCTGGCATCTCTGGGGCCAACGTCCTGACTTTC; CDR3aa: CASSPNSAGISGANVLTF
j_gene: TRBJ2-5; abundance: few; v_gene: TRBV3-1; d_gene: -; CDR3nt: TGTGCCAGCAGCCAAGGGAGGAAGGAAATTTGGGAGACCCAGTACTTC; CDR3aa: CASSQGRKEIWETQYF
j_gene: TRBJ2-5; abundance: -; v_gene: TRBV5-5; d_gene: -; CDR3nt: TGTGCCAGCACCACTCAATCAGGCGGAGAGACCCAGTACTTC; CDR3aa: CASTTQSGGETQYF
j_gene: TRBJ1-3; abundance: few; v_gene: TRBV3-1; d_gene: -; CDR3nt: TGTGCCAGCAGCCTATATGGGGGCGGTAACTCTGGAAACACCATATATTTT; CDR3aa: CASSLYGGGNSGNTIYF
j_gene: TRBJ2-2; abundance: few; v_gene: TRBV29-1; d_gene: TRBD1; CDR3nt: TGCAGCGTGGGGACAGGATGGGGTATGGGCGGGGAGCTGTTTTTT; CDR3aa: CSVGTGWGMGGELFF
j_gene: TRBJ2-1; abundance: few; v_gene: TRBV6-1; d_gene: -; CDR3nt: TGTGCCAGCAGTGAGGGTACGGGGCCCACCAATGAGCAGTTCTTC; CDR3aa: CASSEGTGPTNEQFF
j_gene: TRBJ1-1; abundance: many; v_gene: TRBV6-5; d_gene: -; CDR3nt: TGTGCCAGCCAACGAGCCGGGGATCAGGGCACTGAAGCTTTCTTT; CDR3aa: CASQRAGDQGTEAFF
j_gene: TRBJ2-3; abundance: -; v_gene: TRBV28; d_gene: -; CDR3nt: TGTGCCAGCAATGACCCCCGACATACGCAGTATTTT; CDR3aa: CASNDPRHTQYF
j_gene: TRBJ2-1; abundance: few; v_gene: TRBV4-3; d_gene: TRBD2; CDR3nt: TGCGCCAGCAGCCAAGAGGTAGCGGGGGGGGCGAATGAGCAGTTCTTC; CDR3aa: CASSQEVAGGANEQFF
j_gene: TRBJ2-4; abundance: -; v_gene: TRBV28; d_gene: TRBD1; CDR3nt: TGTGCCAGCAGTTTCCTCGGACAGGGGGCAGCCAAAAACATTCAGTACTTC; CDR3aa: CASSFLGQGAAKNIQYF
j_gene: TRBJ1-1; abundance: -; v_gene: TRBV30; d_gene: -; CDR3nt: TGTGCCTGGGGCCGTCGGGAGGGCAGCACTGAAGCTTTCTTT; CDR3aa: CAWGRREGSTEAFF
j_gene: TRBJ1-5; abundance: few; v_gene: TRBV18; d_gene: TRBD1; CDR3nt: TGTGCCAGCTCACAAACGAGCGGGACAGGGGGAGAGCCCCAGCATTTT; CDR3aa: CASSQTSGTGGEPQHF